This is a list of T cell receptor beta chains from one sample in a study of T cell repertoires in cytomegalovirus infection. TCRdb processed the reads anew with MiXCR; each CDR3 protein has one entry. The sample includes 160,000 or so distinct CDR3 sequences, about 25% of them seen just once. The specimen was PBMCs. Receptor source: a human donor in good health (CMV status not recorded). Some clones in this sample may be carry-over from other donors' samples. The CDR3 runs from the conserved cysteine through the conserved F or W. A D gene is named only where the DNA matches it firmly. Size values are once, few and many counts, or a class for expanded clones, and some rows have none.

TRBD1	TRBV5-1	NA	TRBJ1-5	CASSLGTGKQPQHF	TGCGCCAGCAGCTTAGGGACAGGGAAGCAGCCCCAGCATTTT
NA	TRBV28	NA	TRBJ2-7	CASSFSGTRYEQYF	TGTGCCAGCAGTTTCTCCGGGACCCGCTACGAGCAGTACTTC
NA	TRBV6-2/TRBV6-3	NA	TRBJ2-4	CASSYPAGSKNIQYF	TGTGCCAGCAGTTACCCCGCCGGCTCCAAAAACATTCAGTACTTC
NA	TRBV28	NA	TRBJ2-1	CASSPRQTVNEQFF	TGTGCCAGCAGCCCCCGCCAGACCGTCAATGAGCAGTTCTTC
NA	TRBV27	many	TRBJ2-7	CASSSTPSPSYEQYF	TGTGCCAGCAGTTCCACCCCCAGCCCCTCCTACGAGCAGTACTTC
NA	TRBV29-1	once	TRBJ1-2	CSATGGSGYTF	TGCAGCGCGACAGGTGGGAGCGGCTACACCTTC
NA	TRBV13	many	TRBJ2-3	CASSLLATDTQYF	TGTGCCAGCAGCCTCCTAGCGACAGATACGCAGTATTTT
NA	TRBV5-1	NA	TRBJ2-7	CASSLAPAGQRSYEQYF	TGCGCCAGCAGCTTGGCCCCAGCGGGACAGCGGTCCTACGAGCAGTACTTC
TRBD1	TRBV2	few	TRBJ2-1	CARETGTDQFF	TGTGCCAGAGAGACAGGGACAGATCAGTTCTTC
TRBD2	TRBV7-2	many	TRBJ2-7	CASSSRHSSGGFSYEQYF	TGTGCCAGCAGCTCTCGTCATAGTAGCGGGGGGTTCTCCTACGAGCAGTACTTC
NA	TRBV3-1	NA	TRBJ1-1	CASSAEPLNTEAFF	TGTGCCAGCTCCGCTGAACCTTTGAACACTGAAGCTTTCTTT
TRBD2	TRBV28	NA	TRBJ2-1	CASSFSGSRNEQFF	TGTGCCAGCAGTTTCAGCGGGAGTAGGAATGAGCAGTTCTTC
NA	TRBV7-9	NA	TRBJ2-1	CASSLVAYYNEQFF	TGTGCCAGCAGCTTAGTGGCGTATTACAATGAGCAGTTCTTC
NA	TRBV6-8	NA	TRBJ1-3	CASRTGSSGNTIYF	TGTGCCAGCAGAACGGGGTCCTCTGGAAACACCATATATTTT
TRBD2	TRBV2	NA	TRBJ2-3	CASSEGRLALSTDTQYF	TGTGCCAGCAGTGAAGGGAGACTAGCCCTAAGCACAGATACGCAGTATTTT
NA	TRBV7-6	many	TRBJ2-3	CASSQEGVGDTDTQYF	TGTGCCAGCAGTCAAGAGGGGGTGGGGGACACAGATACGCAGTATTTT
TRBD2	TRBV4-1	many	TRBJ2-5	CASSNPLAGYQETQYF	TGCGCCAGCAGCAACCCCCTAGCGGGTTATCAAGAGACCCAGTACTTC